Reported below is one T cell receptor (beta chain). Antigen: not known. This CDR3 has 11 residues. Looked up from germline, CDR1 is SEHNR and CDR2 is FQNEAQ (reference sequence). The J segment lost 9 bases and the V segment lost 5 bases, leaving 1 base of the junction unmatched. These data are taken from a study of cytomegalovirus exposure and HLA in healthy donors. Overall study: Roughly 170 million T cells yielded over 90 million unique TCR beta sequences in earlier analysis. Broader study findings: Per a prior analysis, the majority of TCR beta V segments were productive roughly 90% or roughly 30% of the time. In a later analysis, TCR beta V- and J-gene trimming was associated with a missense DCLRE1C variant. There were 164 TCR beta chains listed as cytomegalovirus-associated.

The PCR was carried out with 60 Vbeta primers and 13 Jbeta primers. Only in-frame clones appear in the TCRdb table, and some are missing; sequencing was by immunoSEQ multiplex PCR. This sample has about 50,000 clones, with around four fifths found just once. The chain recombines TRBV7-9 with TRBJ2-1; the match to TRBD1 covers 7 bases. Sequencing was performed on PBMCs. The receptor's source is a man aged 30-40 years in good health and CMV-seronegative. CDR3 amino acids: CASSPGGEQFF. The CDR3 DNA follows: TGTGCCAGCAGCCCAGGGGGTGAGCAGTTCTTC. Complete variable domain (other parts from reference TRBV7-9 and TRBJ2-1): DTGVSQNPRHKITKRGQNVTFRCDPISEHNRLYWYRQTLGQGPEFLTYFQNEAQLEKSRLLSDRFSAERPKGSFSTLEIQRTEQGDSAMYLCASSPGGEQFFGPGTRLTVL.